The next 18 T cell receptor beta chains were all read from a single sample in a study of blood T cell repertoires in COVID-19. Only in-frame clones appear in the TCRdb table, and some are missing; sequencing was by immunoSEQ multiplex PCR. The profile shows about 300,000 clones, about 83% of them singletons. The sequenced sample was peripheral blood. All receptors come from a woman between 45 and 65 years old with acute or convalescent COVID-19.

The chain employs TRBV19 and TRBJ2-3, with 7 bases identical to TRBD2. Germline trimming cut 3 bases from V and 5 bases from J; bases unmatched to any gene: 5. CDR1 is LNHDA and CDR2 is SQIVND in the germline V gene (reference sequence). The length of the CDR3 is 14 residues. The CDR3 sequence: CASSMAGRGDTQYF. The CDR3 DNA reads TGTGCCAGTAGTATGGCAGGGAGGGGAGATACGCAGTATTTT.

The chain couples TRBV24-1 to TRBJ2-1, with D uncertain. V lost 3 bases to trimming and J lost 2 bases, with 16 bases between them. Germline lookup yields CDR1 KGHDR and CDR2 SFDVKD. This CDR3 is built from 17 residues. CDR3 in amino acids: CATSDPTGGGTYNEQFF. CDR3 nucleotide sequence: TGTGCCACCAGTGATCCGACCGGTGGCGGAACCTACAATGAGCAGTTCTTC.

The gene calls are TRBV9 and TRBJ2-7; 9 positions match TRBD1. This CDR3 has 15 amino acids. The ends lost 3 bases at V and 7 bases at J; junction bases unmatched: 11. Germline V gives CDR1 SGDLS, CDR2 YYNGEE. The CDR3 reads CASSARTGDAVEQYF. The CDR3 DNA follows: TGTGCCAGCAGCGCCCGGACAGGGGATGCTGTTGAGCAGTACTTC.

J is TRBJ1-2 and V is TRBV6-4; D may be TRBD1 (6 bases). Between the trimmed V and J ends, which lost 4 bases and 7 bases, there was a span of 25 bases. The CDR3 sequence is 17 residues long. Germline CDR1 and CDR2: MRHNA and SNTAGT. CDR3 amino acids: CASSVSRGSLLLGGYTF. CDR3 sequence (DNA): TGTGCCAGCAGTGTAAGTAGGGGGTCGCTTCTATTGGGTGGCTACACCTTC.

This clone has just one count. The chain uses TRBV6-5 and TRBJ2-5; D not certain. Germline V CDR1 and CDR2: MNHEY, SVGAGI. This CDR3 has 15 amino acids. V dropped 7 bases and J dropped 3 bases, with 18 bases sitting between them. This CDR3 reads CASTHPAGAKETQYF. In DNA form, the CDR3 reads TGTGCCAGCACCCACCCCGCAGGTGCCAAAGAGACCCAGTACTTC.

The chain joins TRBV11-2 to TRBJ2-5; 11 bases agree with TRBD1. The V gene end was trimmed by 3 bases and the J gene end by 3 bases; junction bases not matched to a gene: 6. The CDR3 length is 16 residues. Looked up from germline, CDR1 is SGHAT and CDR2 is FQNNGV. CDR3 DNA: TGTGCCAGCAGCTTCGCCGGGACAGGGGGAGAAGAGACCCAGTACTTC. Translated, it gives CASSFAGTGGEETQYF.

This chain links TRBV18 with TRBJ2-7, with 10 bases that match TRBD1. Unmatched junction bases numbered 9, after V lost 3 bases and J lost 4 bases. This CDR3 comprises 16 residues. The germline V gene has CDR1 KGHSH and CDR2 LQKENI. CDR3 coding DNA: TGTGCCAGCTCACCTTGGGACAGGGGACAAGCATACGAGCAGTACTTC. Amino acids: CASSPWDRGQAYEQYF.

Here the CDR3 reads CASSPERGAYEQYF. CDR3 sequence (DNA): TGTGCCAGCAGCCCTGAACGGGGGGCCTACGAGCAGTACTTC. This rearrangement joins TRBV13 to TRBJ2-7; TRBD2 agrees at 7 bases. The germline gives CDR1 PRHDT, CDR2 FYEKMQ (reference sequence). Trimming cost V 5 bases and J 2 bases; bases outside gene matches: 6. The CDR3 has 14 residues.

The chain combines TRBV28 with TRBJ1-5, with D possibly TRBD1 on 5 matching bases. The germline V gene encodes CDR1 MDHEN and CDR2 SYDVKM. V shed 5 bases and J shed 4 bases, with 18 bases lying between them. The CDR3 has 16 amino acids. The CDR3 protein is CASSLNGGDGNQPQHF. The DNA for the CDR3 is TGTGCCAGCAGTCTGAATGGGGGGGACGGGAATCAGCCCCAGCATTTT.

The chain employs TRBV19 and TRBJ2-1, with 16 nucleotides matching TRBD2. The ends lost 3 bases at V and 9 bases at J; junction bases unmatched: 5. The CDR3 runs to 16 residues. Germline CDR1 is LNHDA and CDR2 is SQIVND (reference sequence). The CDR3 sequence is CASSMGLAGGSGEQFF. The CDR3 nucleotides are TGTGCCAGTAGTATGGGACTAGCGGGAGGGAGCGGTGAGCAGTTCTTC.

This clone was picked up a small number of times. J is TRBJ2-7 and V is TRBV7-2; TRBD1 agrees at 7 bases. Germline lookup yields CDR1 SGHTA and CDR2 FQGNSA. This CDR3 region has 14 residues. V was pared by 1 base and J by 9 bases, with 9 bases of the junction left unmatched. The CDR3 here is CASSLGTGNLGQYF. The CDR3, as DNA: TGTGCCAGCAGCTTAGGGACAGGAAATTTAGGGCAGTACTTC.

The CDR3 loop reads CATRQAGSVGGYTF. For the CDR3, the DNA is TGTGCCACCAGACAGGCAGGATCGGTGGGAGGCTACACCTTC. This rearrangement joins TRBV24-1 to TRBJ1-2, with a possible D match to TRBD1 (5 bases). The CDR3 sequence is 14 residues long. Looked up from germline, CDR1 is KGHDR and CDR2 is SFDVKD. Between the trimmed V and J ends, which lost 7 bases and 8 bases, there was a span of 19 bases.

This sequence joins TRBV13 and TRBJ2-7, with a weak D call TRBD1 (5 bases). This CDR3 contains 16 residues. V was cut by 5 bases and J by 2 bases, with 19 bases left in between. From germline, CDR1 is PRHDT and CDR2 FYEKMQ (reference sequence). This CDR3 is CASSPQGLTPAYEQYF. DNA of the CDR3: TGTGCCAGCAGCCCCCAGGGTTTAACTCCCGCCTACGAGCAGTACTTC.

This sequence joins TRBV5-1 and TRBJ2-7; a possible D gene is TRBD1 (6 bases). The germline V gene has CDR1 SGHRS and CDR2 YFSETQ. V lost 4 bases, J lost 2 bases, and 13 bases lay in between. CDR3 length equals 14 residues. CDR3 sequence (DNA): TGCGCCAGCAGCCTCCGGGACATGGCCTACGAGCAGTACTTC. It yields the protein CASSLRDMAYEQYF.

V gene TRBV18 combines with J gene TRBJ1-1; TRBD1 aligns across 8 bases. V was clipped by 3 bases and J by 8 bases; unmatched bases: 5. Looked up from germline, CDR1 is KGHSH and CDR2 is LQKENI. This CDR3 comprises 13 residues. CDR3 in DNA: TGTGCCAGCTCACCGGGACAGGAGAGAGAAGCTTTCTTT. Amino acids: CASSPGQEREAFF.

The rearrangement joins TRBV7-9 to TRBJ1-4, with TRBD1 matching over 7 bases. This CDR3 contains 14 residues. Trimming removed 2 bases from V and 7 bases from J; junction bases left unmatched: 4. CDR1 is SEHNR, CDR2 FQNEAQ, per germline (reference sequence). The CDR3 loop is CASSLQGVREKLFF. CDR3 nucleotides: TGTGCCAGCAGCTTACAGGGGGTTCGTGAAAAACTGTTTTTT.

This clone was recorded a few times. The J gene is TRBJ2-2, the V gene TRBV10-3; 15 nucleotides agree with TRBD2. Germline values: CDR1 ENHRY, CDR2 SYGVKD. J was trimmed by 4 bases and V by 4 bases; bases with no gene match: 16. The CDR3 runs 21 residues. DNA of the CDR3: TGTGCCATCAGTGCAGAGACGCCGGGACTAGCGGGAGGTTCGGCCACCGGGGAGCTGTTTTTT. Translating it yields CAISAETPGLAGGSATGELFF.

This clone turned up a few times. This chain uses TRBV3-1 (or the pseudogene TRBV3-2) with TRBJ1-5; TRBD1 agrees at 8 bases. CDR1 is LGHDT and CDR2 is YNNKEL in the germline V gene (reference sequence). J gave up 4 bases and V 0 bases, and 5 bases lay outside the gene matches. The length of the CDR3 is 16 residues. CDR3 residues: CASSQDPGQGNQPQHF. DNA for the CDR3: TGTGCCAGCAGCCAAGATCCCGGACAGGGTAATCAGCCCCAGCATTTT.